The clone carrying this TCR beta chain was found a few times. The record originates from a study of regulatory T cells in long-lasting Graves disease. The TCR beta library used iRepertoire HTBI primers with Arm-PCR amplification of CDR3. Authors' analysis steps: Samples jointly harbored roughly 60 TRBV and fewer than 15 TRBJ segments. TCRdb re-called the multiplex PCR reads with MiXCR, one entry per CDR3 protein. The V and J calls reflect TCRdb's pipeline rather than the authors' work. This table has just over 600,000 distinct CDR3 sequences, under 20% appearing once. Time point in this sample: newly diagnosed GD, antithyroid drugs for less than 3 months. PBMCs provided the RNA from which the TCR library was made. The sample was also linked to a second study, of T cells in Graves' hyperthyroidism and ophthalmopathy.

The sequencing used peripheral blood mononuclear cells (PBMCs), collected at new diagnosis, from a patient treated with antithyroid drugs. This receptor was obtained from a woman aged 30 to 39 with Graves disease.

CDR3 sequence reads: CASSVAMSGSLYEQYF. The CDR3 region has the DNA TGTGCCAGCAGCGTAGCTATGAGCGGGAGTCTTTACGAGCAGTACTTC. The chain joins TRBV9 to TRBJ2-7, with 8 bases aligning to TRBD2. The V segment lost 0 bases and the J segment 4 bases; nucleotides outside the gene matches: 9. This CDR3 has 16 amino acids. Germline values: CDR1 SGDLS, CDR2 YYNGEE.